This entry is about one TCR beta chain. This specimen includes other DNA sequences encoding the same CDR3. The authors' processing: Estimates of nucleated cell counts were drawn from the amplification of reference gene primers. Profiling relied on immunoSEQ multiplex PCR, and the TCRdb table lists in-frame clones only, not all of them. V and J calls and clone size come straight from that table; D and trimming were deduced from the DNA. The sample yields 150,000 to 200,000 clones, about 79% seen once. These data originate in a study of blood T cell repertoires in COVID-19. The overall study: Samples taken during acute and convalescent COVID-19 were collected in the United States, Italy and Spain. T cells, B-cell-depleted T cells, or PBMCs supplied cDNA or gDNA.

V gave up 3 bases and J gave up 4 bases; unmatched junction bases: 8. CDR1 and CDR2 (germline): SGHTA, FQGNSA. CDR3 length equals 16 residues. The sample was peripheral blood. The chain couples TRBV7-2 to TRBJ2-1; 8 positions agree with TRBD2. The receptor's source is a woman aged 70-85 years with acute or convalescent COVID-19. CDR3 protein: CASSFRRASGYNEQFF. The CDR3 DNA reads TGTGCCAGCAGCTTCCGTCGGGCTAGCGGGTACAATGAGCAGTTCTTC.